These 8 T cell receptor beta chains originate from one sample sequenced in a study of T cells in tuberculosis. The data were produced by immunoSEQ multiplex PCR, yet TCRdb's version contains in-frame clones alone and is incomplete. Of about 59,000 clones in the sample, roughly 79% were seen once. Thawed, overnight-rested PBMC were stained with GMM-loaded CD1B tetramer, viability dye and anti-CD3, then sorted. The lipid loaded on the CD1B tetramers was C32 glucose monomycolate from Rhodococcus equi. Sequencing input: CD1b-GMM tetramer-negative cells sorted from PBMCs. The receptors come from an adult woman with latent tuberculosis.

J is TRBJ2-7 and V is TRBV25-1, with D possibly matching TRBD1 (5 bases). V dropped 3 bases and J dropped 5 bases, with 23 bases sitting between them. The CDR3 spans 17 residues. Germline V CDR1 and CDR2: MGHDK, SYGVNS. The CDR3 DNA sequence: TGTGCCAGCAGTGAGGTCAAAGGGGTTTCGGCATCCCACGAGCAGTACTTC. Translation gives CASSEVKGVSASHEQYF.

The rearrangement links TRBV7-7 to TRBJ2-2, with 11 bases fitting TRBD2. The CDR3 has 18 amino acids. The V segment lost 5 bases and the J segment 6 bases; nucleotides outside the gene matches: 14. Germline V gene lookup returns CDR1 SSHAT and CDR2 FNYEAQ (reference sequence). CDR3 sequence (DNA): TGTGCCAGCAGCCCTCGAATTAGCGGGAGGGCAGTGGCCGGGGAGCTGTTTTTT. Protein product: CASSPRISGRAVAGELFF.

The chain is built from TRBV18 and TRBJ2-3; TRBD1 matches 7 bases. This CDR3 contains 14 residues. The germline gives CDR1 KGHSH, CDR2 LQKENI. V shed 6 bases, J shed 4 bases, and the junction held 7 bases outside the gene matches. The CDR3 loop reads CASSLTTGADTQYF. In nucleotides, the CDR3 is TGTGCCAGCTCCCTTACCACAGGGGCAGATACGCAGTATTTT. Looking up the rest from reference TRBV18 and TRBJ2-3 gives the full variable domain: NAGVMQNPRHLVRRRGQEARLRCSPMKGHSHVYWYRQLPEEGLKFMVYLQKENIIDESGMPKERFSAEFPKEGPSILRIQQVVRGDSAAYFCASSLTTGADTQYFGPGTRLTVL.

The chain recombines TRBV25-1 with TRBJ2-2, with 11 bases lining up with TRBD2. The CDR3 is made up of 16 amino acids. V shed 5 bases, J shed 5 bases, and the junction held 7 bases outside the gene matches. Germline V gene lookup returns CDR1 MGHDK and CDR2 SYGVNS. The CDR3: CASSTSGSSGTGELFF. For the CDR3, the DNA is TGTGCCAGCAGTACTAGCGGGAGTTCGGGGACCGGGGAGCTGTTTTTT.

The V and J genes are TRBV2 and TRBJ1-6; the D gene is possibly TRBD1 (6 bases). Trimming left V 4 bases short and J 9 bases short, with 16 bases between. The CDR3 contains 15 residues. The V gene's germline CDR1 is SNHLY and CDR2 FYNNEI. CDR3 DNA: TGTGCCAGCAGTGCGTCACAGGGCTATGGTTCACCCCTCCACTTT. It specifies CASSASQGYGSPLHF.

The chain carries TRBV30 and TRBJ2-3; 8 bases match TRBD1. CDR1 is GTSNPN and CDR2 is SVGIG in the germline V gene (reference sequence). The CDR3 consists of 12 residues. V lost 4 bases, J lost 6 bases, and 3 bases stayed unmatched. The CDR3, as DNA: TGTGCCTGGACCCAGGGGGCCGATACGCAGTATTTT. Its translation is CAWTQGADTQYF.

This sequence joins TRBV11-2 and TRBJ2-5, with 8 bases identical to TRBD1. V was pared by 4 bases and J by 4 bases, with 8 bases of the junction left unmatched. There are 15 residues in the CDR3. The germline CDR1 and CDR2 sequences are SGHAT and FQNNGV. CDR3 coding DNA: TGTGCCAGCAGCTCCGACAGGGGAAAGACAGAGACCCAGTACTTC. Its protein product is CASSSDRGKTETQYF.

The chain joins TRBV4-1 to TRBJ1-2; D gene ambiguous. The CDR3 runs to 15 residues. Trimming pared 4 bases from V and 3 bases from J, leaving 15 bases between. Looked up from germline, CDR1 is MGHRA and CDR2 is YSYEKL. The CDR3 loop is CASSLTSGGDYGYTF. The CDR3 DNA reads TGCGCCAGCAGCCTCACGAGTGGCGGTGACTATGGCTACACCTTC.